The 25 T cell receptor beta chains given below trace back to one sample, sequenced in a study of cytomegalovirus exposure and HLA in healthy donors. With 60 Vbeta and 13 Jbeta primers, the PCR was carried out. Repertoires were generated with immunoSEQ multiplex PCR, while TCRdb's copy carries only in-frame clones and drops some. There are roughly 170,000 clones in the sample; 82% occur only once, and about 1.5% lies in the top ten. The specimen was PBMCs. Receptors were obtained from a male donor in good health and CMV-seronegative.

This clone turned up a few times. The V and J genes are TRBV5-4 and TRBJ2-7; tentatively, D is TRBD1 (6 bases). This CDR3 contains 13 residues. V was cut by 2 bases and J by 3 bases, with 9 bases left in between. Germline CDR1 reads SGHNT; CDR2 reads YYREEE (reference sequence). As DNA, the CDR3 is TGTGCCAGCAGCTTCTTAGGGGGCTACGAGCAGTACTTC. This encodes CASSFLGGYEQYF.

The CDR3 bases are TGTGCCAGCAGCCCACAGGGATACAATGAGCAGTTCTTC. Its translation is CASSPQGYNEQFF. The genes are TRBV5-4 and TRBJ2-1, with D perhaps TRBD1 (6 bases). V was cut by 4 bases and J by 4 bases, with 9 bases left in between. Germline V lookup: CDR1 SGHNT, CDR2 YYREEE (reference sequence). CDR3 length equals 13 residues.

This sequence joins TRBV19 and TRBJ1-1; D not resolved. The germline V gene has CDR1 LNHDA and CDR2 SQIVND (reference sequence). CDR3 length equals 14 residues. With 4 bases removed from V and 1 base from J, the gap between germline ends came to 10 bases. The CDR3 loop is CASSTGRTNTEAFF. The CDR3 DNA sequence: TGTGCCAGTAGTACGGGGAGGACGAACACTGAAGCTTTCTTT.

The chain has TRBV5-1 and TRBJ2-3, with D maybe TRBD1 (6 bases). Germline V gene lookup returns CDR1 SGHRS and CDR2 YFSETQ. Trimming shortened V by 4 bases and J by 0 bases, and 18 bases separated the two germline ends. The CDR3 has 17 amino acids. CDR3 amino acids: CASSIRDTFASTDTQYF. As DNA, the CDR3 is TGCGCCAGCAGCATCCGGGACACCTTCGCTAGCACAGATACGCAGTATTTT.

The sample holds a few counts of this clone. The chain employs TRBV30 and TRBJ2-1, with D uncertain. CDR1 is GTSNPN and CDR2 is SVGIG in the germline V gene (reference sequence). Trimming stripped 3 bases from V and 0 bases from J, with 9 bases between. This CDR3 contains 14 residues. For the CDR3, the DNA is TGTGCCTGGAGGGGCGCTTACTCCTACAATGAGCAGTTCTTC. Amino acid sequence: CAWRGAYSYNEQFF.

V is TRBV2 and J is TRBJ2-5; 14 bases fit TRBD2. The CDR3 has 16 residues. J was trimmed by 5 bases and V by 4 bases; bases with no gene match: 6. Looked up from germline, CDR1 is SNHLY and CDR2 is FYNNEI. For the CDR3, the DNA is TGTGCCAGCAGTGCGACTAGCGGGGGGGCATTGGAGACCCAGTACTTC. Translating gives CASSATSGGALETQYF.

The chain couples TRBV5-4 to TRBJ1-5, with 10 nucleotides matching TRBD1. The V gene's germline CDR1 is SGHNT and CDR2 YYREEE (reference sequence). CDR3 size: 15 residues. V lost 4 bases, J lost 3 bases, and 4 bases stayed unmatched. CDR3 region: CASSLDRGANQPQHF. CDR3 in DNA: TGTGCCAGCAGCCTGGACAGGGGGGCCAATCAGCCCCAGCATTTT.

This clone was recorded only once. V and J are TRBV13 and TRBJ2-5; D may be TRBD1 (6 bases). Per germline, CDR1 PRHDT and CDR2 FYEKMQ (reference sequence). The CDR3 runs to 15 residues. Trimming took off 5 bases at V and 5 bases at J, with 18 bases between the two ends. The CDR3 DNA reads as TGTGCCAGCAGCGACCAGAGGGGGAGTTCGGAGACCCAGTACTTC. The encoded protein is CASSDQRGSSETQYF.

V gene TRBV6-5 combines with J gene TRBJ1-1; 7 nucleotides agree with TRBD1. The CDR3 length is 14 residues. Looked up from germline, CDR1 is MNHEY and CDR2 is SVGAGI. J gave up 3 bases and V 5 bases, and 6 bases lay outside the gene matches. The CDR3 region is CASSRTGVDTEAFF. The CDR3, as DNA: TGTGCCAGCAGTCGAACAGGGGTAGACACTGAAGCTTTCTTT.

This CDR3 reads CAISEDGAGRRNIQYF. The CDR3 coding sequence is TGTGCCATCAGTGAGGACGGGGCGGGGCGCAGAAACATTCAGTACTTC. This sequence joins TRBV10-3 and TRBJ2-4, with D perhaps TRBD2 (6 bases). V shed 2 bases and J shed 6 bases, with 17 bases lying between them. The germline V gene encodes CDR1 ENHRY and CDR2 SYGVKD. CDR3 length equals 16 residues.

This clone has a single count. The chain carries TRBV13 and TRBJ2-7; 16 nucleotides align to TRBD2. Germline V gene sequence: CDR1 PRHDT, CDR2 FYEKMQ (reference sequence). Trimming cost V 1 base and J 5 bases; bases outside gene matches: 5. This CDR3 region has 17 residues. The CDR3 sequence is CASSLDGTSGRGHEQYF. CDR3 nucleotides: TGTGCCAGCAGCTTAGATGGGACTAGCGGGAGGGGACACGAGCAGTACTTC.

The chain couples TRBV19 to TRBJ2-7; 10 bases map to TRBD1. The CDR3 spans 13 residues. Trimming at V came to 8 bases and at J to 4 bases, leaving 5 bases not matched to a gene. Germline V gene data show CDR1 as LNHDA and CDR2 as SQIVND (reference sequence). The CDR3 nucleotides are TGTGCCAGTTCTAGGGACAGGGGTTACGAGCAGTACTTC. Protein product: CASSRDRGYEQYF.

This chain links TRBV28 with TRBJ1-2; 8 positions agree with TRBD1. The CDR3 spans 14 residues. Germline trimming cut 4 bases from V and 3 bases from J; bases unmatched to any gene: 4. The germline V gene encodes CDR1 MDHEN and CDR2 SYDVKM. CDR3 sequence: CASSSGQDHYGYTF. Written as DNA, the CDR3 is TGTGCCAGCAGTTCGGGACAGGATCACTATGGCTACACCTTC.

J is TRBJ1-2 and V is TRBV29-1, with 7 bases that match TRBD1. CDR3 length equals 11 residues. Germline V gives CDR1 SQVTM, CDR2 ANQGSEA. V lost 6 bases and J lost 8; bases outside the gene matches: 6. The CDR3 loop reads CSVETGVGYTF. CDR3 DNA sequence: TGCAGCGTGGAAACAGGGGTCGGCTACACCTTC.

Concerning this clone itself: An end of the junction does not agree with germline; a read error may underlie this. The CDR3 region is CSSSLELAGGHEQYF. CDR3 coding DNA: TGTTCCAGCAGCTTAGAACTCGCGGGAGGTCACGAGCAGTACTTC. This chain uses TRBV7-9 with TRBJ2-7; 8 bases line up with TRBD2. Germline V gives CDR1 SEHNR, CDR2 FQNEAQ (reference sequence). The CDR3 covers 15 residues.

The V call is TRBV2, the J call TRBJ1-1, with D maybe TRBD1 (5 bases). Germline lookup yields CDR1 SNHLY and CDR2 FYNNEI. The CDR3 sequence is 15 residues long. Trimming removed 7 bases at V and 1 base at J, with 16 bases between. In DNA form, the CDR3 reads TGTGCCAGCACCCCGCAGGGAGGAGAGAACACTGAAGCTTTCTTT. This translates into CASTPQGGENTEAFF.

The J gene is TRBJ2-5, the V gene TRBV7-7; tentative D call: TRBD2 (5 bases). Germline V gene lookup returns CDR1 SSHAT and CDR2 FNYEAQ (reference sequence). The CDR3 is 14 residues long. Deletions cut 3 bases from V and 4 bases from J, with 12 bases between. The CDR3 nucleotides are TGTGCCAGCAGCTTCGGGGTTTCGGCAGAGACCCAGTACTTC. Translating it yields CASSFGVSAETQYF.

The sample holds a few counts of this clone. The V and J genes are TRBV28 and TRBJ1-2, with D possibly being TRBD1 (5 bases). Trimming took 10 bases from V and 7 from J, leaving 13 bases between them. CDR1 and CDR2 (germline): MDHEN, SYDVKM. This CDR3 has 11 amino acids. CDR3 DNA sequence: TGTGCCACCCAGGCAGGGCGTGGCTACACCTTC. Protein product: CATQAGRGYTF.

V gene TRBV4-2 combines with J gene TRBJ1-1; D call uncertain. This CDR3 contains 15 residues. CDR1 is LGHNA, CDR2 YNFKEQ, per germline. V lost 0 bases and J 4 bases, leaving 12 bases between the germline ends. The CDR3 DNA reads as TGTGCCAGCAGCCAAGATGCGGGTCCGAGCACTGAAGCTTTCTTT. It encodes CASSQDAGPSTEAFF.

The CDR3 DNA reads as TGTGCCAGCAGTCGAAGCCTTTTCTACGAGCAGTACTTC. Translated: CASSRSLFYEQYF. The chain recombines TRBV6-5 with TRBJ2-7, with no clear D. V lost 5 bases and J lost 3, with 11 bases in between. CDR3 size: 13 residues. Germline V CDR1 and CDR2: MNHEY, SVGAGI.

The V and J genes are TRBV9 and TRBJ1-2; D not certain. Germline loops: CDR1 SGDLS, CDR2 YYNGEE. V lost 5 bases and J 7 bases, leaving 18 bases between the germline ends. The CDR3 runs 14 residues. The CDR3, as DNA: TGTGCCAGCAGTTACGAACTAGGGCGGGGTGGCTACACCTTC. As protein: CASSYELGRGGYTF.

This chain joins TRBV6-5 and TRBJ1-1; a weak D match, TRBD1 (6 bases). The length of the CDR3 is 14 residues. The V gene lost 5 bases and the J gene lost 3 bases, with 13 bases spanning the gap. From germline, CDR1 is MNHEY and CDR2 SVGAGI. The CDR3 nucleotides read TGTGCCAGCAGTGAACAGGGTTTTCACACTGAAGCTTTCTTT. It yields the protein CASSEQGFHTEAFF.

This chain uses TRBV12-5 with TRBJ2-2, with TRBD1 identical over 9 bases. Unmatched junction bases numbered 7, after V lost 7 bases and J lost 4 bases. This CDR3 spans 15 amino acids. The germline V gene encodes CDR1 LGHNT and CDR2 FRNRAP. The chain's CDR3 is CASDAGTGTTGELFF. CDR3 in DNA: TGTGCTAGTGACGCCGGGACAGGGACCACCGGGGAGCTGTTTTTT.

This chain links TRBV11-2 with TRBJ2-1, with D perhaps TRBD2 (6 bases). This CDR3 comprises 17 residues. Per the germline V gene, CDR1 is SGHAT and CDR2 is FQNNGV. Trimming stripped 3 bases from V and 4 bases from J, with 19 bases between. The CDR3 sequence: CASSFGLCCGIYNEQFF. CDR3 nucleotides: TGTGCCAGCAGCTTTGGGCTTTGTTGCGGGATTTACAATGAGCAGTTCTTC.

The chain recombines TRBV19 with TRBJ1-2; D gene ambiguous. The CDR3 covers 13 residues. V lost 5 bases to trimming and J lost 3 bases, with 10 bases between them. The germline V gene encodes CDR1 LNHDA and CDR2 SQIVND (reference sequence). The CDR3 here is CASSSPEDYGYTF. The CDR3 DNA reads TGTGCCAGTAGTTCCCCGGAGGACTATGGCTACACCTTC. Using reference TRBV19 and TRBJ1-2 for the parts outside the CDR3, the full variable domain is DGGITQSPKYLFRKEGQNVTLSCEQNLNHDAMYWYRQDPGQGLRLIYYSQIVNDFQKGDIAEGYSVSREKKESFPLTVTSAQKNPTAFYLCASSSPEDYGYTFGSGTRLTVV.